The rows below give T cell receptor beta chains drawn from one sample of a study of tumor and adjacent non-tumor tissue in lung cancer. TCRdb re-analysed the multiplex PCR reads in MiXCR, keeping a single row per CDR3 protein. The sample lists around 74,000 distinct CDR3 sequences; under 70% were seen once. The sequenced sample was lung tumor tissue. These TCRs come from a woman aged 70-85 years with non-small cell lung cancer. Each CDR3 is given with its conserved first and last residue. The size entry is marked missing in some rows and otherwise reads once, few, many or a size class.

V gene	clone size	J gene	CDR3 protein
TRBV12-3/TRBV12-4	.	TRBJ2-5	CVSSLPELPQEIQYF
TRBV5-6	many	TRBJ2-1	CASSLEGGVHEQFF
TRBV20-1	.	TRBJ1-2	CSANATGIIYGYTF
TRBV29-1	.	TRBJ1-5	CSIEADNQPQHF
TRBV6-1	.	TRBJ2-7	CTSSRTSAFTAYEQYF
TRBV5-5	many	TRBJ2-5	CASSLGLAIQETQYF
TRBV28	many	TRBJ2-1	CASSFRGGIYNEQFF
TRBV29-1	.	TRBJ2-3	CSGHLAGRRTDTRYF
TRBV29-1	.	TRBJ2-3	CRVGREFTDTLHF
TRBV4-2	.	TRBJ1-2	CISNQKDRGSKGYTF
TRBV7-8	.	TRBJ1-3	CVCSSPGNTIYF
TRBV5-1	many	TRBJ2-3	CASSLDPSGGTDTQYF
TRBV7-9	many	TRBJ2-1	CASSLAGVRNEQFF
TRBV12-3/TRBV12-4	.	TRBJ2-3	CASRSTDTQYF
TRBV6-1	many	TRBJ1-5	CASSGGGGISSNQPQHF
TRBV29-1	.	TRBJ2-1	CSVEFTSGIPHEQLF
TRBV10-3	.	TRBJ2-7	CATNTGTSYEQYF
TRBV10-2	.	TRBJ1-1	CASSKWSTLNTEAFF
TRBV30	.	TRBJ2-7	CAWRLPGSSYEHYF
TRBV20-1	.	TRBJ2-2	CSATRAGEETGELFF
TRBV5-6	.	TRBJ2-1	CASSTWGNEQLF
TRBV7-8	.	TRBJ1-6	CAIRFGAVHYNSPLHF
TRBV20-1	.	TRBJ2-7	CSVRVGTSGSYEQYF
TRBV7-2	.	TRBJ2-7	CASSMSRDRDEQYF
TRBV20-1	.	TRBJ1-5	CSAIRSSNQPQHF
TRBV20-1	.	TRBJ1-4	CSARDAGMGEKLFF
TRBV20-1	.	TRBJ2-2	CSARGTSGSHGELFF
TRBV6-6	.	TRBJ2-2	CASSRRRAYYTGELFF
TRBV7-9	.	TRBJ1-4	CASSPRQGAQEKLFF
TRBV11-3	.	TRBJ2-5	CVSCPSGVETLYF
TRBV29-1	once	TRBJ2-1	CSVDRGTRGPLGEQFF
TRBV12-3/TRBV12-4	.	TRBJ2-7	CASSQRQGIPYEQYF
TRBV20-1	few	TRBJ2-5	CSARGAGAEAETQYF
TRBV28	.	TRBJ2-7	CASSLLGGQWNYEEYF
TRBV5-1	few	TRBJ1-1	CASSLVSGQGVRDTEAFF
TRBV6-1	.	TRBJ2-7	CASRIGTGPSYEQYF
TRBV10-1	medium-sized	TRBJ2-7	CASSRDRGNEQYF
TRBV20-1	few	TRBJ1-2	CSARSDRRYGYIF
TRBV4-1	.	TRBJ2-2	CAGSQRPVWNTGELFF
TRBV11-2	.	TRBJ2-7	CASSAYLNAGAYEQYF
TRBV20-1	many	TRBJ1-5	CSAEGRPRNQPQHF
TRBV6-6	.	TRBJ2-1	CASSYSTGQGKFF
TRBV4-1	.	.	CASGHVGASQPQYF
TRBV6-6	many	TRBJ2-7	CASSYSVGRVYEQYF
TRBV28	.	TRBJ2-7	CASSSPQASGRYEQYF
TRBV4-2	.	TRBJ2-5	CASSQTPGQGLGETQYF
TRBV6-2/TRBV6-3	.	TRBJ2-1	CASSYTRVGGPYNEQFF
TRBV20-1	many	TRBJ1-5	CSAQNSNQPQHF
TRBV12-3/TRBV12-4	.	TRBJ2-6	CASSDKGGGANVLTF
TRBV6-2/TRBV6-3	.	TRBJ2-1	CASSYTRAGGPYSEEFF
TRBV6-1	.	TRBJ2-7	CVSSEDSQSYEQYF
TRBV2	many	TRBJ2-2	CASMTSGHGELFF
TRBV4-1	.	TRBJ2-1	CASSQALGVYTEQFF
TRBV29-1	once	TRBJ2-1	CNVKQGRGHNERFF
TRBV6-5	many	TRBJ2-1	CASSTTSGQGYNEQFF
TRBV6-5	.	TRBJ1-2	CARSSARDRVENYGYTF
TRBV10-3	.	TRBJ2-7	CAISEGLAVMSYERYF
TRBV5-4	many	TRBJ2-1	CASSLEGQGSYNEQFF
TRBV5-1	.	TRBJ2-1	CASSPGTSGLNKQFF